This T cell receptor beta chain is from a study of T cells in Graves' hyperthyroidism and ophthalmopathy. Study in general: At the time of initial diagnosis and before any treatment, peripheral blood was collected.

This clonotype was found a few times. The antigen is not known. The TCR beta CDR3 regions underwent amplification using RNA transcripts as the source. The primer set for the first-round RT-PCR of the TCR CDR3 was HTBI. TCRdb redid the calling of the multiplex PCR reads with MiXCR, one entry per CDR3 protein. The sample comprises about 690,000 distinct CDR3 sequences, 15% to 20% of which are singletons, and roughly a sixth rests with the top ten. Study results and caveats: Most expanded thyroid clonotypes above 0.001 also appeared in blood.

Using approximately 10 ml of fresh peripheral blood, PBMCs were prepared. This CDR3 has 16 residues. The germline V gene encodes CDR1 KGHDR and CDR2 SFDVKD. Deletions cut 10 bases from V and 7 bases from J, with 24 bases between. The clonotype originates from a man aged 45 to 65 with Graves' hyperthyroidism. The source material was blood. The chain combines TRBV24-1 with TRBJ2-2; possible D gene TRBD1, 5 bases. The CDR3 loop is CATSVSRSQGGGELFF. CDR3 DNA sequence: TGTGCCACATCTGTGTCCCGGAGTCAGGGTGGCGGGGAGCTGTTTTTT.